This passage covers 5 T cell receptor beta chains from one sample sequenced in a study of blood T cells in healthy people across ages. Alongside a J-beta primer mix, a sample-barcoded 5' primer served in a second PCR lasting about 7 to 12 cycles. TCRdb re-called the 5' RACE reads with MiXCR, one entry per CDR3 protein. The sample has approximately 810,000 distinct CDR3 sequences; less than 35% are singletons. The sequencing sample was made of blood. These receptor sequences come from a woman of 80 years or more in good health.

Of note for this clonotype: This may come from a read error, since a much larger clone is one base off. V is TRBV3-1 and J is TRBJ2-3; a weak D match, TRBD2 (6 bases). The CDR3 sequence is 15 residues long. CDR1 and CDR2 from the germline V gene are LGHDT and YNNKEL (reference sequence). With 0 bases removed from V and 7 bases from J, the gap between germline ends came to 14 bases. The CDR3 DNA reads TGTGCCAGCAGCCAAGAGGCGGTAGGGAGGAATACGCAGTATTTT. Amino acid sequence: CASSQEAVGRNTQYF.

V and J are TRBV20-1 and TRBJ1-4; TRBD1 matches 8 bases. The CDR3 is 13 amino acids. Looked up from germline, CDR1 is DFQATT and CDR2 is SNEGSKA (reference sequence). The V and J ends lost 3 bases and 7 bases, in that order; junction bases with no gene match: 4. The CDR3 DNA is TGCAGTGCTAGCCAGGGGGCCGGTGAAAAACTGTTTTTT. Translated: CSASQGAGEKLFF.

This clonotype was observed a few times. The chain joins TRBV15 to TRBJ2-7; D gene ambiguous. The better agreement between TRBJ2-5 and the DNA end casts doubt on the J call. The CDR3 is 14 residues long. Germline CDR1 reads LNHNV; CDR2 reads YYDKDF (reference sequence). The chain's CDR3 is CATSRGTERETQYF. CDR3 DNA: TGTGCCACCAGCAGAGGGACGGAGCGAGAGACCCAGTACTTC.

With regard to this clonotype: A much larger clone differs by one base, so this may be a read error. V and J are TRBV7-8 and TRBJ2-7; possible D gene TRBD1, 6 bases. Per germline, CDR1 SGHVS and CDR2 FQNEAQ. There are 14 residues in the CDR3. The CDR3 here is CASGLALRDTEQYF. CDR3 coding DNA: TGTGCCAGCGGCTTAGCCCTCCGGGACACGGAGCAGTACTTC.

This clonotype was observed a few times. The junction shows a germline mismatch at one end, possibly a read error. The J gene is TRBJ1-6, the V gene TRBV10-2; TRBD1 matches at 8 bases. The CDR3 covers 17 residues. CDR1 WSHSY and CDR2 SAAADI come from the germline V gene. The CDR3 protein is CASSESAGGLYNSPLHF. As DNA, the CDR3 is TGCGCCAGCAGTGAGTCGGCAGGGGGCCTTTATAACTCACCCCTCCACTTT.